This T cell receptor beta chain came from a study of blood T cell repertoires in COVID-19. Study-level background: There were acute and convalescent COVID-19 samples, and they came from the United States, Italy and Spain.

Authors' methods: Counts of nucleated cells, estimated from reference gene primer amplification, were obtained. The method was immunoSEQ multiplex PCR; TCRdb's version includes in-frame clones alone and lacks a portion of them. D and trimming come from the DNA, and the V and J calls and clone size come from that table. The sample contains hundreds of thousands of clones, under 95% of which appear only once. Trimming stripped 3 bases from V and 5 bases from J, with 14 bases between. The CDR3 runs 14 residues. CDR1 and CDR2 (germline): SGDLS, YYNGEE. The chain employs TRBV9 and TRBJ2-5; maybe TRBD1 (5 bases). This receptor was identified in a young woman who had recovered from COVID-19. The sequenced material came from peripheral blood. CDR3 region: CASSGRGIGETQYF. CDR3 in DNA: TGTGCCAGCAGCGGAAGGGGAATCGGGGAGACCCAGTACTTC.